This entry describes one TCR beta chain. Its antigen is still unknown. This entry comes from a study of response to subunit inactivated influenza vaccine. Findings and limits, study-wide: Authors suggested few new T cells are recruited by each seasonal influenza vaccination.

TCRdb processed the RT-PCR reads anew with MiXCR; each CDR3 protein has one entry. The data hold hundreds of thousands of distinct CDR3 sequences, with less than 20% observed a single time. This CDR3 contains 11 residues. CDR1 is SGDLS, CDR2 YYNGEE, per germline. With 7 bases removed from V and 5 bases from J, the gap between germline ends came to 9 bases. The sequence came from a man over 45 who received an inactivated influenza vaccine. The chain joins TRBV9 to TRBJ2-5; D is ambiguous. The source was PBMCs from blood, collected roughly 12 days after vaccination. In DNA form, the CDR3 reads TGTGCCAGCGGAGTGGGTGAGACCCAGTACTTC. The encoded protein is CASGVGETQYF.